This is a list of T cell receptor beta chains from one sample in a study of regulatory T cells in long-lasting Graves disease. TCRdb processed the multiplex PCR reads anew with MiXCR; each CDR3 protein has one entry. This sample has 240,000 or so distinct CDR3 sequences, with 20% to 25% found just once. The sequences come from peripheral blood mononuclear cells (PBMCs), collected at new diagnosis, from a patient treated with antithyroid drugs. These TCRs come from a female donor with Graves disease. CDR3s include the opening cysteine and the closing phenylalanine or tryptophan. A D gene is named only where the DNA matches it firmly. Clone size is shown for a subset of rows, as once, few, many or a class of expanded clone.

abundance	v_gene	j_gene	len	d_gene	CDR3nt	CDR3aa
many	TRBV29-1	TRBJ2-7	13	.	TGCAGCGTTGACCAAGGGGCCCCTGGCGAGCAGTACTTC	CSVDQGAPGEQYF
.	TRBV6-4	TRBJ1-1	12	.	TGTGCCAGCAACAGCTTGAACACTGAAGCTTTCTTT	CASNSLNTEAFF
.	TRBV12-3/TRBV12-4	TRBJ2-3	15	TRBD2	TGTGCCAGCAGTTTGTCTAGCGGGAGGACAGATACGCAGTATTTT	CASSLSSGRTDTQYF
many	TRBV6-2/TRBV6-3	TRBJ2-5	15	.	TGTGCCAGCAGTTCGAGACAGGGCCCCGGGGGGACCCAGTACTTC	CASSSRQGPGGTQYF
many	TRBV6-1	TRBJ1-3	12	.	TGTGCCAGCCTCAGTTCTGGAAACACCATATATTTT	CASLSSGNTIYF
many	TRBV6-5	TRBJ1-1	12	.	TGTGCCAGCAGTTACCCGACCACTGAAGCTTTCTTT	CASSYPTTEAFF
many	TRBV5-5	TRBJ2-2	15	.	TGTGCCAGCAGCTTCGGGACTGGCTTCACCGGGGAGCTGTTTTTT	CASSFGTGFTGELFF
.	TRBV30	TRBJ2-1	14	TRBD2	TGTGCCTGGAGTGTACTAGGACTAGCCAATGAGCAGTTCTTC	CAWSVLGLANEQFF
few	TRBV25-1	TRBJ2-3	13	.	TGTGCCAGCAGCGCCCCAGTGGGCATTACGCAGTATTTT	CASSAPVGITQYF
many	TRBV3-1	TRBJ2-7	12	.	TGTGCCAGCAGCCAAATTGAGTACGAGCAGTACTTC	CASSQIEYEQYF
.	TRBV11-2	TRBJ2-7	15	TRBD1	TGTGCCAGCAGCGGATCCGGGACAGGGGGCCACGAGCAGTACTTC	CASSGSGTGGHEQYF
.	TRBV5-1	TRBJ1-1	16	TRBD1	TGCGCCAGCAGCTCGAACCCGGGACAGGGATTCGCTGAAGCTTTCTTT	CASSSNPGQGFAEAFF
.	TRBV7-9	TRBJ2-5	16	.	TGTGCCAGCAGCTTATCTGGGGCACCGTACCAAGAGACCCAGTACTTC	CASSLSGAPYQETQYF
many	TRBV20-1	TRBJ1-6	12	.	TGCACCACAACCGGGGCCAATTCACCCCTCCACTTT	CTTTGANSPLHF
few	TRBV10-2	TRBJ1-6	14	TRBD1	TGCGCCAGCAAACGACAGGGGCCTCCTTCACCCCTCCACTTT	CASKRQGPPSPLHF
many	TRBV2	TRBJ1-4	13	TRBD1	TGTGCCACCATCAGGGGGCTGGATGAAAAACTGTTTTTT	CATIRGLDEKLFF
many	TRBV7-9	TRBJ2-3	15	.	TGTGCCAGCAGCTTAGTGCTGGGTAGCACAGATACGCAGTATTTT	CASSLVLGSTDTQYF
many	TRBV15	TRBJ2-7	14	.	TGTGCCACCAGAAACCCGAAGAAGTCCTACGAGCAGTACTTC	CATRNPKKSYEQYF
many	TRBV20-1	TRBJ1-6	15	.	TGCAGTGCCCCCCCCGGGGCGGGGGTTGCTCCACCCCTCCACTTT	CSAPPGAGVAPPLHF
few	TRBV7-8	TRBJ1-3	16	.	TGTGCCAGCAGCTCGGTGGTGGGGGCGCGGGGAAACACCATATATTTT	CASSSVVGARGNTIYF
many	TRBV12-3/TRBV12-4	TRBJ2-5	13	TRBD2	TGTGCCAGCAGGCAGACTAGCAGAGAGACCCAGTACTTC	CASRQTSRETQYF
many	TRBV11-3	TRBJ2-5	16	TRBD2	TGTGCCAGCACCCTCGGGATAGCGGGAGCCCAAGAGACCCAGTACTTC	CASTLGIAGAQETQYF
few	TRBV28	TRBJ2-7	16	TRBD2	TGTGCCAGCAGTTCCCGACTAGCGGGGAGAACCTACGAGCAGTACTTC	CASSSRLAGRTYEQYF
.	TRBV9	TRBJ2-2	14	.	TGTGCCAGCAGCGTAGGACTTGAGGCCGGGGAGCTGTTTTTT	CASSVGLEAGELFF
many	TRBV24-1	TRBJ2-1	15	.	TGTGCCACCAGTGCCGCGGACAGTCCTTTCAATGAGCAGTTCTTC	CATSAADSPFNEQFF
many	TRBV6-5	TRBJ2-2	17	TRBD2	TGTGCCAGCAGTTACTCGACCAGCGGGACGAACACCGGGGAGCTGTTTTTT	CASSYSTSGTNTGELFF
many	TRBV2	TRBJ1-1	15	TRBD1	TGTGCCAGCAGTGTGGCCGGGACAGGTTTGACTGAAGCTTTCTTT	CASSVAGTGLTEAFF
.	TRBV9	TRBJ2-3	13	TRBD2	TGTGCCAGCGGGACTAGCGGGGGGGATACGCAGTATTTT	CASGTSGGDTQYF
.	TRBV6-2/TRBV6-3	TRBJ1-1	12	.	TGTGCCAGCAGGGTCGAGGACACTGAAGCTTTCTTT	CASRVEDTEAFF
many	TRBV15	TRBJ1-4	18	.	TGTGCCACCAGCAGAGATCGAGGACAGTCTGCAACTAATGAAAAACTGTTTTTT	CATSRDRGQSATNEKLFF
many	TRBV6-2/TRBV6-3	TRBJ1-6	16	TRBD1	TGTGCCAGCAGTTTACGAGAAACAGGGGGTTATTCACCCCTCCACTTT	CASSLRETGGYSPLHF
many	TRBV5-4	TRBJ2-2	14	TRBD1	TGTGCCAGCAGCACGGACAGGGGAGTCGGGGAGCTGTTTTTT	CASSTDRGVGELFF
.	TRBV6-2/TRBV6-3	TRBJ2-1	13	TRBD2	TGTGCCAGCACCGCTAGCGGGAGCAATGAGCAGTTCTTC	CASTASGSNEQFF
many	TRBV2	TRBJ1-6	17	.	TGTGCCAGCAGTGAGTGGGGACGGGGCTCCTATAATTCACCCCTCCACTTT	CASSEWGRGSYNSPLHF
many	TRBV27	TRBJ2-3	17	TRBD1	TGTGCCAGCAGTTTATCCCACTTGGGACAGCACACAGATACGCAGTATTTT	CASSLSHLGQHTDTQYF
.	TRBV7-2	TRBJ2-3	12	.	TGTGCCAGCATCGCGCAGAAAGATACGCAGTATTTT	CASIAQKDTQYF
few	TRBV4-3	TRBJ1-1	16	.	TGCGCCAGCAGCCAAGAGGCCGGGGGGGCGCGAACTGAAGCTTTCTTT	CASSQEAGGARTEAFF
many	TRBV6-5	TRBJ1-1	14	.	TGTGCCAGCAGTTACTCTCCCGGAGGTACTGAAGCTTTCTTT	CASSYSPGGTEAFF
many	TRBV2	TRBJ2-2	13	.	TGTGCCAGCAGTAGTAGCGGTCGAGGTCCGCTGTTTTTT	CASSSSGRGPLFF
many	TRBV7-3	TRBJ1-6	15	.	TGTGCCAGCAGCCAAAGGACGGCGAAGGGTTCACCCCTCCACTTT	CASSQRTAKGSPLHF
many	TRBV29-1	TRBJ1-5	15	.	TGCAGCGTTGTAGTGTCAGGGGTTGGCAATCAGCCCCAGCATTTT	CSVVVSGVGNQPQHF
.	TRBV27	TRBJ2-3	11	.	TGTGCCAGCAGCACGTATAATACGCAGTATTTT	CASSTYNTQYF
many	TRBV5-1	TRBJ2-7	15	TRBD1	TGCGCCAGCAGCGGAATGACAGGGGGCTTTTACGAGCAGTACTTC	CASSGMTGGFYEQYF